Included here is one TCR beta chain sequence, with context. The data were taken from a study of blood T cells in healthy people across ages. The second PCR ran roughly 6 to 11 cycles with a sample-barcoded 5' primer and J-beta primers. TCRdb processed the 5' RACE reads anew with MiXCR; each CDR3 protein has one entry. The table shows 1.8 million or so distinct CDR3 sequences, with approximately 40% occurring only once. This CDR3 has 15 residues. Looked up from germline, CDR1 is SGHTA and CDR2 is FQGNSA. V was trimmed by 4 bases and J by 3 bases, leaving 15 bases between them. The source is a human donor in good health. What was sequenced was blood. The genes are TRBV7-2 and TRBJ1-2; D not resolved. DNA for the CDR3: TGTGCCAGCAGCTCCGATGGGAGGACCTACTATGGCTACACCTTC. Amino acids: CASSSDGRTYYGYTF.